Shown below are 25 T cell receptor beta chains from a single sample sequenced in a study of blood T cell repertoires in COVID-19. Measured with immunoSEQ multiplex PCR; TCRdb has only the in-frame clones, and not every one. Among some 70,000 clones listed, around nine tenths were seen once. Sequenced: peripheral blood. The receptors here all came from a man between 50 and 59 years old with active COVID-19.

The V and J genes are TRBV12-3 or TRBV12-4 and TRBJ2-7; 12 bases match TRBD2. There are 13 residues in the CDR3. J lost 11 bases, V lost 2 bases, and 4 bases had no gene match. The CDR3 DNA is TGTGCCAGCAGTTTACAGTCTAGCGGGGGGGAGTACTTC. Translating it yields CASSLQSSGGEYF.

This clone has only a few counts. The chain combines TRBV6-2 or TRBV6-3 with TRBJ1-5; D remains unclear. Trimming stripped 6 bases from V and 5 bases from J, with 11 bases between. Germline CDR1 is MNHEY and CDR2 is SVGEGT. The CDR3 is 13 residues long. The chain's CDR3 is CASSTGFYQPQHF. Written as DNA, the CDR3 is TGTGCCAGCAGCACCGGGTTTTATCAGCCCCAGCATTTT.

The genes are TRBV9 and TRBJ1-1, with TRBD1 matching 10 bases. The junction had 4 bases not matched to a gene; V was cut back by 2 bases and J by 3 bases. Per the germline V gene, CDR1 is SGDLS and CDR2 is YYNGEE. There are 15 residues in the CDR3. The CDR3 spells CASSVDRGLDTEAFF. DNA of the CDR3: TGTGCCAGCAGCGTGGACAGGGGGTTGGACACTGAAGCTTTCTTT.

This chain links TRBV7-2 with TRBJ2-2, with 7 bases aligning to TRBD2. This CDR3 has 14 amino acids. Germline values: CDR1 SGHTA, CDR2 FQGNSA. J was trimmed by 1 base and V by 5 bases; bases with no gene match: 1. This chain's CDR3 is CASSPSGNTGELFF. CDR3 sequence (DNA): TGTGCCAGCAGCCCTAGCGGGAACACCGGGGAGCTGTTTTTT. The full variable domain, completed using reference TRBV7-2 and TRBJ2-2, is GAGVSQSPSNKVTEKGKDVELRCDPISGHTALYWYRQSLGQGLEFLIYFQGNSAPDKSGLPSDRFSAERTGGSVSTLTIQRTQQEDSAVYLCASSPSGNTGELFFGEGSRLTVL.

This clone appeared once. The chain couples TRBV7-9 to TRBJ2-4; TRBD1 matches at 12 bases. Germline V lookup: CDR1 SEHNR, CDR2 FQNEAQ (reference sequence). The CDR3 runs 16 residues. V shed 5 bases and J 1 base; nucleotides not matched to a gene: 3. CDR3 DNA sequence: TGTGCCAGCAGCCAGGGACAGGGGGCGGCCAAAAACATTCAGTACTTC. Its translation: CASSQGQGAAKNIQYF.

The chain carries TRBV5-1 and TRBJ1-2, with 7 bases that match TRBD1. Losses at the gene ends were 3 bases for V and 2 bases for J; bases not matched to a gene: 7. The germline CDR1 and CDR2 sequences are SGHRS and YFSETQ. The CDR3 spans 15 residues. For the CDR3, the DNA is TGCGCCAGCAGCTCGACAGGGCAGGTGAACTATGGCTACACCTTC. It specifies CASSSTGQVNYGYTF. Full variable domain (rest looked up from reference TRBV5-1 and TRBJ1-2): KAGVTQTPRYLIKTRGQQVTLSCSPISGHRSVSWYQQTPGQGLQFLFEYFSETQRNKGNFPGRFSGRQFSNSRSEMNVSTLELGDSALYLCASSSTGQVNYGYTFGSGTRLTVV.

The chain carries TRBV7-6 and TRBJ2-2, with no clear D. Per germline, CDR1 SGHVS and CDR2 FNYEAQ. This CDR3 has 17 amino acids. V shed 1 base and J shed 6 bases, with 18 bases lying between them. The CDR3 sequence is CASSLVAVTPSPGELFF. Written as DNA, the CDR3 is TGTGCCAGCAGCTTAGTAGCCGTTACCCCGTCCCCCGGGGAGCTGTTTTTT.

V and J are TRBV5-1 and TRBJ2-7; 9 bases are a match to TRBD2. Germline V gives CDR1 SGHRS, CDR2 YFSETQ. J gave up 1 base and V 2 bases, and 7 bases lay outside the gene matches. The CDR3 has 16 residues. CDR3 sequence: CASSLQAGGTSYEQYF. The DNA for the CDR3 is TGCGCCAGCAGCTTACAAGCGGGGGGCACTTCCTACGAGCAGTACTTC.

The J gene is TRBJ1-1, the V gene TRBV20-1, with 8 bases aligning to TRBD1. Germline V gene sequence: CDR1 DFQATT, CDR2 SNEGSKA (reference sequence). The CDR3 has 11 residues. Trimming cost V 6 bases and J 6 bases; bases outside gene matches: 3. CDR3 amino acids: CSATGGAEAFF. In DNA form, the CDR3 reads TGCAGTGCAACAGGGGGGGCTGAAGCTTTCTTT.

V and J are TRBV5-1 and TRBJ2-7, with TRBD2 as a possible D gene (6 bases). With 4 bases removed from V and 2 bases from J, the gap between germline ends came to 13 bases. The germline gives CDR1 SGHRS, CDR2 YFSETQ. This CDR3 is built from 14 residues. The CDR3 reads CASSVAPGAYEQYF. The CDR3, as DNA: TGCGCCAGCAGCGTGGCACCGGGGGCCTACGAGCAGTACTTC.

This chain joins TRBV5-4 and TRBJ2-7; 11 bases align to TRBD2. The CDR3 is made up of 14 amino acids. CDR1 and CDR2 from the germline V gene are SGHNT and YYREEE (reference sequence). With 4 bases clipped from V and 6 bases from J, the junction kept 6 bases outside the gene matches. DNA for the CDR3: TGTGCCAGCAGCCTACTAGCGGGAGTGGGCGAGCAGTACTTC. Encoded protein: CASSLLAGVGEQYF.

The rearrangement uses TRBV28 and TRBJ2-7, with 11 positions matching TRBD2. Germline CDR1 reads MDHEN; CDR2 reads SYDVKM. V shed 8 bases and J 0 bases; nucleotides not matched to a gene: 9. This CDR3 comprises 16 residues. CDR3 sequence (DNA): TGTGCCAGCGGACCACCGGGACTAGCGGTCTCCTACGAGCAGTACTTC. This gives the protein CASGPPGLAVSYEQYF. Full variable domain (rest looked up from reference TRBV28 and TRBJ2-7): DVKVTQSSRYLVKRTGEKVFLECVQDMDHENMFWYRQDPGLGLRLIYFSYDVKMKEKGDIPEGYSVSREKKERFSLILESASTNQTSMYLCASGPPGLAVSYEQYFGPGTRLTVT.

V usage is TRBV7-9 and J usage is TRBJ1-5; TRBD1 matches at 8 bases. In germline, CDR1 is SEHNR, CDR2 FQNEAQ (reference sequence). Trimming removed 4 bases from V and 5 bases from J; junction bases left unmatched: 4. The CDR3 consists of 14 residues. The CDR3, as DNA: TGTGCCAGCAGCTCAACAGGGGGGGATCAGCCCCAGCATTTT. Its protein is CASSSTGGDQPQHF.

The sample holds a few counts of this clone. This chain links TRBV6-2 or TRBV6-3 with TRBJ1-6, with a possible D match to TRBD1 (5 bases). CDR3 length equals 15 residues. The germline V gene encodes CDR1 MNHEY and CDR2 SVGEGT. V lost 2 bases and J 10 bases, leaving 15 bases between the germline ends. This CDR3 reads CASSYAGQERSPLHF. The CDR3 DNA reads TGTGCCAGCAGTTACGCGGGGCAGGAGCGATCACCCCTCCACTTT.

The chain carries TRBV5-4 and TRBJ2-2, with 7 bases that match TRBD2. The J segment lost 4 bases and the V segment lost 4 bases, leaving 4 bases of the junction unmatched. In germline, CDR1 is SGHNT, CDR2 YYREEE (reference sequence). This CDR3 comprises 14 residues. The CDR3 nucleotides read TGTGCCAGCAGCCCCGGGACTACCACCGGGGAGCTGTTTTTT. Translated: CASSPGTTTGELFF.

This clone was recorded a few times. The V and J genes are TRBV19 and TRBJ1-6, with D perhaps TRBD1 (6 bases). Per germline, CDR1 LNHDA and CDR2 SQIVND (reference sequence). The ends were cut back, 8 bases at V and 5 bases at J, with 7 bases in the middle. This CDR3 has 12 residues. The CDR3 DNA reads as TGTGCCAGTGAGGGGGATAATTCACCCCTCCACTTT. Encoded protein: CASEGDNSPLHF.

This chain connects TRBV19 to TRBJ1-2; D unresolved. This CDR3 contains 11 residues. Germline V gene sequence: CDR1 LNHDA, CDR2 SQIVND (reference sequence). Trimming took off 9 bases at V and 6 bases at J, with 11 bases between the two ends. This CDR3 reads CASPPNDGYTF. CDR3 DNA: TGTGCCAGCCCCCCCAATGATGGCTACACCTTC.

The chain links TRBV28 to TRBJ1-2; D might be TRBD1 (5 bases). From germline, CDR1 is MDHEN and CDR2 SYDVKM. The V end was cut by 5 bases, the J end by 8 bases, with 12 bases between. The CDR3 spans 12 residues. CDR3 in DNA: TGTGCCAGCAGTCCATCAGGGTACGGCTACACCTTC. Translating it yields CASSPSGYGYTF.

The genes are TRBV5-4 and TRBJ1-1, with D perhaps matching TRBD1 (6 bases). Germline V lookup: CDR1 SGHNT, CDR2 YYREEE (reference sequence). This CDR3 is built from 16 residues. Between the trimmed V and J ends, which lost 3 bases and 1 base, there was a span of 16 bases. The CDR3 loop is CASSSQSQGPNTEAFF. The CDR3 DNA follows: TGTGCCAGCAGCTCTCAGTCACAGGGTCCGAACACTGAAGCTTTCTTT.

The rearrangement links TRBV19 to TRBJ1-4; D possibly corresponds to TRBD1 (5 bases). The germline CDR1 and CDR2 sequences are LNHDA and SQIVND (reference sequence). Trimming removed 7 bases from V and 2 bases from J, with 8 bases in between. This CDR3 is built from 13 residues. CDR3 bases: TGTGCCAGTACGGGGGAGACTAATGAAAAACTGTTTTTT. It codes for CASTGETNEKLFF. Looking up the rest from reference TRBV19 and TRBJ1-4 gives the full variable domain: DGGITQSPKYLFRKEGQNVTLSCEQNLNHDAMYWYRQDPGQGLRLIYYSQIVNDFQKGDIAEGYSVSREKKESFPLTVTSAQKNPTAFYLCASTGETNEKLFFGSGTQLSVL.

The chain combines TRBV30 with TRBJ2-5; possibly TRBD2 for D (6 bases). Germline V CDR1 and CDR2: GTSNPN, SVGIG (reference sequence). This CDR3 comprises 13 residues. Trimming shortened V by 0 bases and J by 5 bases, and 10 bases separated the two germline ends. The CDR3 DNA reads as TGTGCCTGGAGTGTAAAAGGGAGGGAGACCCAGTACTTC. Protein: CAWSVKGRETQYF.

The chain uses TRBV19 and TRBJ1-6; 8 bases are shared with TRBD1. Germline trimming cut 7 bases from V and 7 bases from J; bases unmatched to any gene: 6. CDR3 length: 14 amino acids. CDR1 and CDR2 from the germline V gene are LNHDA and SQIVND (reference sequence). CDR3 in DNA: TGTGCCAGTATTCCAGGGGGCAAGAATTCACCCCTCCACTTT. Its protein is CASIPGGKNSPLHF.

J is TRBJ1-1 and V is TRBV4-1; the match to TRBD1 covers 7 bases. Germline CDR1 reads MGHRA; CDR2 reads YSYEKL. There are 17 residues in the CDR3. V dropped 0 bases and J dropped 0; count of bases not matched to a gene: 7. As DNA, the CDR3 is TGCGCCAGCAGCCAAGAGTCCGGGACAGCCTTGAACACTGAAGCTTTCTTT. It translates to CASSQESGTALNTEAFF.

This clone turned up a few times. V gene TRBV27 combines with J gene TRBJ1-2, with D possibly matching TRBD1 (5 bases). This CDR3 has 16 amino acids. Trimming removed 4 bases at V and 4 bases at J, with 19 bases between. CDR1 is MNHEY, CDR2 SMNVEV, per germline (reference sequence). The CDR3 region has the DNA TGTGCCAGCAGTTCCAATTTCCCGGGACTGGGCTATGGCTACACCTTC. This translates into CASSSNFPGLGYGYTF.

This clone was seen only once. The chain recombines TRBV29-1 with TRBJ2-7; 7 positions agree with TRBD1. The J segment lost 2 bases and the V segment lost 4 bases, leaving 14 bases of the junction unmatched. The CDR3 consists of 16 residues. CDR1 and CDR2 (germline): SQVTM, ANQGSEA. CDR3 DNA: TGCAGCGTTGTCCCGACCGAGACAGGGACGACCTACGAGCAGTACTTC. The encoded protein is CSVVPTETGTTYEQYF.